One and the same sample provided the 21 T cell receptor beta chains below, sequenced in a study of T cell responses to AZD1222 COVID-19 vaccine. Produced via immunoSEQ multiplex PCR; TCRdb's table is partial and in-frame only. Of some 110,000 clones in the sample, roughly 87% were seen once. Specimen: peripheral blood, collected 28 days after the second AZD1222 dose. The receptors here all came from an adult who received the AZD1222 COVID-19 vaccine.

The V and J genes are TRBV7-9 and TRBJ2-7; 7 positions agree with TRBD1. V lost 5 bases, J lost 3 bases, and 7 bases stayed unmatched. Germline lookup yields CDR1 SEHNR and CDR2 FQNEAQ (reference sequence). The CDR3 has 14 amino acids. Written as DNA, the CDR3 is TGTGCCAGCAGCCCAAACAGACAGGGCTACGAGCAGTACTTC. This gives the protein CASSPNRQGYEQYF. Drawing the rest from reference TRBV7-9 and TRBJ2-7, the complete variable domain is DTGVSQNPRHKITKRGQNVTFRCDPISEHNRLYWYRQTLGQGPEFLTYFQNEAQLEKSRLLSDRFSAERPKGSFSTLEIQRTEQGDSAMYLCASSPNRQGYEQYFGPGTRLTVT.

The CDR3 reads CASSIQGPSYNEQFF. The CDR3 DNA reads as TGTGCCAGCAGCATCCAGGGACCCTCCTACAATGAGCAGTTCTTC. The chain has TRBV7-9 and TRBJ2-1; tentatively, D is TRBD1 or TRBD2 (5 bases each). CDR3 size: 15 residues. With 5 bases removed from V and 0 bases from J, the gap between germline ends came to 11 bases. Per germline, CDR1 SEHNR and CDR2 FQNEAQ (reference sequence).

This sequence joins TRBV9 and TRBJ2-2, with unresolved D. This CDR3 is 16 amino acids long. Germline V gene sequence: CDR1 SGDLS, CDR2 YYNGEE. V shed 1 base and J shed 4 bases, with 14 bases lying between them. In nucleotides, the CDR3 is TGTGCCAGCAGCGTAATTCAGGAGTCCGCCACCGGGGAGCTGTTTTTT. Its protein is CASSVIQESATGELFF.

This chain links TRBV7-8 with TRBJ1-5, with TRBD1 matching over 7 bases. The CDR3 length is 17 residues. After removal of 2 bases from V and 4 bases from J, the junction contained 11 bases not matched to a gene. The germline CDR1 and CDR2 sequences are SGHVS and FQNEAQ. CDR3 in amino acids: CASSLTDRAAFNQPQHF. CDR3 bases: TGTGCCAGCAGCTTAACAGACAGGGCCGCTTTTAATCAGCCCCAGCATTTT.

The V gene is TRBV4-3, the J gene TRBJ2-7, with TRBD1 matching 9 bases. In germline, CDR1 is LGHNA, CDR2 YSLEER. V dropped 0 bases and J dropped 4; count of bases not matched to a gene: 7. The CDR3 covers 16 residues. CDR3 DNA: TGCGCCAGCAGCCAAGATCTTGGGGGACAGGGTTACGAGCAGTACTTC. Its protein is CASSQDLGGQGYEQYF.

The chain links TRBV4-3 to TRBJ2-7; D is possibly TRBD2 (5 bases). The CDR3 covers 16 residues. V was cut by 0 bases and J by 2 bases, with 14 bases left in between. Germline V CDR1 and CDR2: LGHNA, YSLEER. The CDR3 coding sequence is TGCGCCAGCAGCCAAGAACCAGACCCGAGGGCCTACGAGCAGTACTTC. Amino acids: CASSQEPDPRAYEQYF.

The chain carries TRBV7-9 and TRBJ1-1; D not certain. The CDR3 totals 12 residues. The germline V gene has CDR1 SEHNR and CDR2 FQNEAQ (reference sequence). V was trimmed by 4 bases and J by 6 bases, leaving 9 bases between them. The CDR3: CASSYGRAEAFF. The CDR3 coding sequence is TGTGCCAGCAGCTACGGACGCGCTGAAGCTTTCTTT.

The CDR3 here is CAWGGELFF. The CDR3 DNA reads as TGTGCTTGGGGCGGGGAGCTGTTTTTT. The chain combines TRBV12-5 with TRBJ2-2, with D unclear. The CDR3 consists of 9 residues. Germline assignment: CDR1 LGHNT and CDR2 FRNRAP. V shed 11 bases and J shed 7 bases, with 5 bases lying between them.

The chain employs TRBV9 and TRBJ1-3, with D uncertain. Trimming left V 4 bases short and J 1 base short, with 15 bases between. The germline gives CDR1 SGDLS, CDR2 YYNGEE. CDR3 length: 16 residues. CDR3 sequence (DNA): TGTGCCAGCAGCCCAGGTGTGGGGTCGTCTGGAAACACCATATATTTT. Amino acids: CASSPGVGSSGNTIYF.

V is TRBV2 and J is TRBJ2-5; the match to TRBD2 covers 9 bases. In germline, CDR1 is SNHLY, CDR2 FYNNEI. The length of the CDR3 is 14 residues. The J segment lost 5 bases and the V segment lost 7 bases, leaving 8 bases of the junction unmatched. In DNA form, the CDR3 reads TGTGCCAGCACCCCCGGACTAGCGCTCGAGACCCAGTACTTC. Translation: CASTPGLALETQYF. Combining the CDR3 with reference TRBV2 and TRBJ2-5 gives the whole variable domain EPEVTQTPSHQVTQMGQEVILRCVPISNHLYFYWYRQILGQKVEFLVSFYNNEISEKSEIFDDQFSVERPDGSNFTLKIRSTKLEDSAMYFCASTPGLALETQYFGPGTRLLVL.

This chain connects TRBV15 to TRBJ1-5; D ambiguous. This CDR3 has 13 amino acids. Germline V gives CDR1 LNHNV, CDR2 YYDKDF (reference sequence). V was cut by 0 bases and J by 7 bases, with 7 bases left in between. CDR3 amino acids: CATSRDRGQPQHF. Written as DNA, the CDR3 is TGTGCCACCAGCAGAGATCGTGGCCAGCCCCAGCATTTT.

J is TRBJ1-4 and V is TRBV6-5; D gene uncertain. The CDR3 sequence is 13 residues long. Trimming removed 0 bases at V and 6 bases at J, with 5 bases between. Germline assignment: CDR1 MNHEY and CDR2 SVGAGI. DNA for the CDR3: TGTGCCAGCAGTTACTCAGGGTATGAAAAACTGTTTTTT. As protein: CASSYSGYEKLFF.

This clone was observed a few times. CDR3 protein: CATNTGANNEQFF. The CDR3 DNA sequence: TGTGCCACAAACACCGGGGCGAACAATGAGCAGTTCTTC. The chain is built from TRBV15 and TRBJ2-1, with D possibly called TRBD1 or TRBD2 (5 bases each). The CDR3 has 13 residues. Looked up from germline, CDR1 is LNHNV and CDR2 is YYDKDF (reference sequence). The ends were cut back, 9 bases at V and 5 bases at J, with 14 bases in the middle.

The V gene is TRBV27, the J gene TRBJ2-4; perhaps TRBD2 as D (6 bases). The V end was cut by 5 bases, the J end by 8 bases, with 13 bases between. CDR3 size: 13 residues. Germline V gene lookup returns CDR1 MNHEY and CDR2 SMNVEV (reference sequence). CDR3 bases: TGTGCCAGCAGTACCCGGGAGAGCCACATTCAGTACTTC. Translating it yields CASSTRESHIQYF.

The CDR3 DNA reads as TGTGCCAGCTCACCCCAAGACAGGGGCCAGCCCCAGCATTTT. Translated: CASSPQDRGQPQHF. The V gene is TRBV18, the J gene TRBJ1-5; 8 nucleotides agree with TRBD1. The germline CDR1 and CDR2 sequences are KGHSH and LQKENI. This CDR3 comprises 14 residues. The V segment lost 3 bases and the J segment 7 bases; nucleotides outside the gene matches: 5.

This chain uses TRBV25-1 with TRBJ2-5; 8 bases fit TRBD2. The CDR3 extends over 15 amino acids. The ends lost 4 bases at V and 5 bases at J; junction bases unmatched: 9. CDR1 is MGHDK, CDR2 SYGVNS, per germline. For the CDR3, the DNA is TGTGCCAGCAGTGCTTACTTAGCGGGGACGGAGACCCAGTACTTC. This translates into CASSAYLAGTETQYF.

This clone appeared a single time. This chain joins TRBV4-1 and TRBJ1-5, with 7 bases identical to TRBD1. The J segment lost 4 bases and the V segment lost 1 base, leaving 1 base of the junction unmatched. The CDR3 is 14 amino acids. CDR1 MGHRA and CDR2 YSYEKL come from the germline V gene. The CDR3 loop is CASSQVTGNQPQHF. The DNA of the CDR3 is TGCGCCAGCAGCCAAGTGACAGGGAATCAGCCCCAGCATTTT.

This clone was counted a single time. The CDR3 reads CASRRTATTEAFF. DNA for the CDR3: TGTGCCAGCAGGCGTACAGCGACCACTGAAGCTTTCTTT. This sequence joins TRBV7-9 and TRBJ1-1; D is ambiguous. The V end lost 6 bases, the J end lost 4 bases, and 12 bases lay between the germline ends. Germline V gives CDR1 SEHNR, CDR2 FQNEAQ (reference sequence). This CDR3 spans 13 amino acids.

V and J are TRBV4-3 and TRBJ2-1; tentative D call: TRBD2 (5 bases). V lost 3 bases to trimming and J lost 9 bases, with 15 bases between them. Per germline, CDR1 LGHNA and CDR2 YSLEER. The CDR3 extends over 14 amino acids. DNA for the CDR3: TGCGCCAGCAGCCACCTCGGTCCTAGCAGTGAGCAGTTCTTC. Encoded protein: CASSHLGPSSEQFF.

V is TRBV3-1 (or the pseudogene TRBV3-2) and J is TRBJ1-1; D remains ambiguous. Germline V CDR1 and CDR2: LGHDT, YNNKEL (reference sequence). V shed 0 bases and J shed 6 bases, with 8 bases lying between them. The CDR3 length is 13 residues. The CDR3 region has the DNA TGTGCCAGCAGCCAAGATCTTGATTCTGAAGCTTTCTTT. Its translation is CASSQDLDSEAFF.

This chain joins TRBV30 and TRBJ2-5; maybe TRBD2 (5 bases). The germline V gene encodes CDR1 GTSNPN and CDR2 SVGIG (reference sequence). Trimming took off 0 bases at V and 12 bases at J, with 17 bases between the two ends. This CDR3 is built from 13 residues. Here the CDR3 DNA reads TGTGCCTGGAGTGTAGAGCTGTCGGGAAGGGAGTACTTC. Translated: CAWSVELSGREYF.